The 7 T cell receptor beta chains reported below all come from one sample, sequenced in a study of response to subunit inactivated influenza vaccine. From the RT-PCR reads, TCRdb called clonotypes with MiXCR, one entry per CDR3 protein. Counted here are roughly 650,000 distinct CDR3 sequences, 14% occurring once; the ten biggest clones make up 6% to 9.5%. The material sequenced was PBMCs from blood, taken 14 days before vaccination. These receptors were obtained from a man in his forties or fifties who received an inactivated influenza vaccine.

This clonotype was picked up a small number of times. The chain joins TRBV10-3 to TRBJ2-7; D unclear. The length of the CDR3 is 14 residues. V lost 6 bases, J lost 0 bases, and 12 bases lay in between. From germline, CDR1 is ENHRY and CDR2 SYGVKD. CDR3 coding DNA: TGTGCCATCAGGTACGGGTCCGACTCCTACGAGCAGTACTTC. Protein: CAIRYGSDSYEQYF.

The rearrangement links TRBV5-1 to TRBJ2-5; TRBD2 agrees at 9 bases. CDR3 length equals 15 residues. The J segment lost 5 bases and the V segment lost 4 bases, leaving 9 bases of the junction unmatched. Germline V gene data show CDR1 as SGHRS and CDR2 as YFSETQ. In DNA form, the CDR3 reads TGCGCCAGCAGCAGGGAAGCGGGGGGCCAGGAGACCCAGTACTTC. This sequence encodes CASSREAGGQETQYF.

The chain combines TRBV7-2 with TRBJ1-1; unclear D gene. CDR3 length: 14 amino acids. V lost 5 bases and J lost 1, with 11 bases in between. CDR1 is SGHTA and CDR2 is FQGNSA in the germline V gene. CDR3 nucleotides: TGTGCCAGCAGCCAAGGGAGGCAGAACACTGAAGCTTTCTTT. This sequence encodes CASSQGRQNTEAFF.

The J gene is TRBJ2-7, the V gene TRBV20-1; D is ambiguous. The germline V gene has CDR1 DFQATT and CDR2 SNEGSKA (reference sequence). The CDR3 runs 12 residues. V gave up 5 bases and J gave up 3 bases, with 11 bases separating them. The CDR3: CSARTDRYEQYF. The DNA for the CDR3 is TGCAGTGCTCGTACCGACCGCTACGAGCAGTACTTC.

The V call is TRBV10-3, the J call TRBJ2-7, with a tentative D call TRBD2 (5 bases). Per the germline V gene, CDR1 is ENHRY and CDR2 is SYGVKD. The CDR3 has 15 amino acids. The V gene lost 2 bases and the J gene lost 3 bases, with 14 bases spanning the gap. CDR3 bases: TGTGCCATCAGTGAGAATTCTCCCGACTACTACGAGCAGTACTTC. Residues: CAISENSPDYYEQYF.

This clonotype was found once. The V and J genes are TRBV6-1 and TRBJ2-3; D gene uncertain. The V gene's germline CDR1 is MNHNS and CDR2 SASEGT. The CDR3 is 17 amino acids. V lost 8 bases, J lost 1 base, and 22 bases lay in between. Here the CDR3 DNA reads TGTGCCAGCCGCTTTCCCTGGTCGGGTCTAGGCACAGATACGCAGTATTTT. Translation: CASRFPWSGLGTDTQYF.

The V call is TRBV27, the J call TRBJ2-1; D ambiguous. CDR1 MNHEY and CDR2 SMNVEV come from the germline V gene (reference sequence). Trimming stripped 3 bases from V and 0 bases from J, with 9 bases between. This CDR3 contains 15 residues. The CDR3 reads CASSFAFSSYNEQFF. The CDR3 DNA follows: TGTGCCAGCAGTTTTGCTTTTAGCTCCTACAATGAGCAGTTCTTC.